This TCR beta chain was captured in a study of blood T cell repertoires in COVID-19 (dated by TCRdb to the early 2020s). Concerning the study at large: Samples from collaborators originated in the United States, Italy and Spain and spanned both the acute and convalescent phases of COVID-19. The prospective study material was composed of cDNA or gDNA derived from T cells, B-cell-depleted T cells, or PBMCs. A freely available public database, intended as a resource for researchers studying the immune response to SARS-CoV-2, is where the repertoires were released. The dataset comprised deeply sampled blood TCRbeta repertoires from subjects exposed to, actively infected with, or recovered from COVID-19. HLA class I and class II types, where available, came from metadata supplied by the sample provider rather than from assay-based typing. The samples were drawn from two sources: the first 160 participants of the ongoing ImmuneRACE study, and about 1,300 subjects contributed by 6 global collaborators. Sample metadata almost always included a de-identified subject ID, COVID-19 status, age in years and sex.

This clone was detected many times. Which antigen it targets is not known. No much larger clone exists at a distance of one base, and base qualities are not known. The collaborating institutions used their own protocols to collect whole blood in K2EDTA tubes. Collaborator samples were shipped for TCRbeta analysis as frozen whole blood, isolated PBMCs, or DNA extracted from either sample type. TCRbeta CDR3 regions were amplified from genomic DNA using the immunoSEQ Assay, a bias-controlled multiplex PCR. Turning to the authors' computational methods: The number of nucleated cells in each sample was estimated from the amplification of reference gene primers within the assay. To quantify the absolute abundance of each unique TCRbeta CDR3 rearrangement, sequence reads were collapsed and filtered. For each sample, productive Simpson clonality was calculated by taking the square root of Simpson's diversity index across productive rearrangements. Entries here come from immuneACCESS through TCRdb and include only in-frame sequences with V and J called. Some clones fail to appear in such tables; in the studies checked, an unresolved V gene covers under half of the shortfall, and the cause of the remainder is unknown. The DNA was the basis for D and trimming; V, J and clone size are from that table. Across this sample there are a few hundred thousand clones, with around 90% seen only once. Roughly 0.8% of the sample lies in the top ten.

What the work shows at the level of the full study, not this receptor alone: The amount of clinical and demographic metadata varied by source and participant and was provided uncurated.

The TCR sequence derives from a woman younger than 45 with acute or convalescent COVID-19. Sequencing was performed on peripheral blood.

The CDR3 region has the sequence CASRGRTGWNSPLHF. Here is the DNA: TGTGCCAGCAGAGGTCGGACAGGGTGGAATTCACCCCTCCACTTT. The receptor chain draws on TRBV7-2 and TRBJ1-6, and 8 junction bases match TRBD1. CDR1 and CDR2 are drawn from the germline V gene: SGHTA, FQGNSA. Trimming removed 6 bases from V and 7 bases from J; the gene matches leave 8 bases unexplained. The CDR3 has 15 amino acids, counting the end cysteine and phenylalanine. Only the CDR3 part of the read is kept: 45 bases, read in frame from the first base. The CDR3 plus the reference TRBV7-2 and TRBJ1-6 genes for the other parts give the full variable domain: GAGVSQSPSNKVTEKGKDVELRCDPISGHTALYWYRQSLGQGLEFLIYFQGNSAPDKSGLPSDRFSAERTGGSVSTLTIQRTQQEDSAVYLCASRGRTGWNSPLHFGNGTRLTVT.